One TCR beta chain is described in this entry. Its antigen remains unidentified. The sample belongs to a study of blood T cells in healthy people across ages. Each of the donors had 8 to 10 milliliters of peripheral blood drawn into EDTA-treated Vacutainer tubes. General observations from the study: Not knowing donor CMV status may have confounded expanded clonotype changes.

CDR3 length: 13 amino acids. Germline V lookup: CDR1 SGHRS, CDR2 YFSETQ. Trimming took 6 bases from V and 5 from J, leaving 12 bases between them. For the second PCR, which ran for about 6 to 11 cycles, a sample-barcoded 5' primer and a J-beta primer mix were used. A template-switch adaptor that had 12 random nucleotides put a tag on each cDNA molecule. TCRdb called the 5' RACE reads again in MiXCR, with one record for every CDR3 protein. The sample includes about 940,000 distinct CDR3 sequences, roughly 48% of them seen just once. This TCR was recovered from a man in his thirties or forties in good health. The V call is TRBV5-1, the J call TRBJ2-1, with D perhaps assigned TRBD1 or TRBD2 (5 bases each). The sequenced material came from blood. The CDR3 DNA reads as TGCGCCAGCAAGAACGGGGCTGACAATGAGCAGTTCTTC. Its translation: CASKNGADNEQFF.